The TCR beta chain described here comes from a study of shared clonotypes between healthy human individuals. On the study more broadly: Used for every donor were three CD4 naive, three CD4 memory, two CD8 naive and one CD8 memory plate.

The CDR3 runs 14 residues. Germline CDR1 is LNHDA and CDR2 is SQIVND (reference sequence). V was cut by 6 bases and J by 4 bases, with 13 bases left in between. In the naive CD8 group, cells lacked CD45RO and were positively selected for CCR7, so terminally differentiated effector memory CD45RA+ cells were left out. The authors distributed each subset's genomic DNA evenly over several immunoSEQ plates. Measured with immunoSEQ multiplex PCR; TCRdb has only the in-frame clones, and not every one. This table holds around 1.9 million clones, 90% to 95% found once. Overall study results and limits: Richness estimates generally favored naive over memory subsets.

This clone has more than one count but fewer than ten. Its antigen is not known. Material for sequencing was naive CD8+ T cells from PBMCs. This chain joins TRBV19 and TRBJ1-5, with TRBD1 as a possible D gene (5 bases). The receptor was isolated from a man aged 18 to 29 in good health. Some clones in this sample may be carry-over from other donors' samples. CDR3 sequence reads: CASRGQVRNQPQHF. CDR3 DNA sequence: TGTGCCAGTAGGGGGCAGGTGAGGAATCAGCCCCAGCATTTT.